The TCR beta chain under discussion was sequenced for a study of vaccination and CD4 T cells after COVID-19. The germline gives CDR1 SNHLY, CDR2 FYNNEI. The V end was cut by 2 bases, the J end by 4 bases, with 11 bases between. This CDR3 has 14 amino acids. Cultured CD4+ T cell DNA was sequenced using the Oncomine TCR Beta short-read assay. TCRdb re-derived calls from the PCR reads in MiXCR, one entry per CDR3 protein. Altogether approximately 11,000 distinct CDR3 sequences are present, approximately 40% being singletons, with the ten largest covering 29%. This clonotype was counted a few times. Its antigen is unidentified. Treatment given: approximately nine-day PBMC culture with coronavirus spike peptide pools or control peptides (ViraFEST assay).

This clonotype originated in a human donor who had recovered from COVID-19. V is TRBV2 and J is TRBJ2-5, with D possibly being TRBD1 (5 bases). Sequencing used CD4+ T cells from blood, cultured in vitro. The CDR3 sequence: CASSEIGVGETQYF. CDR3 nucleotide sequence: TGTGCCAGCAGTGAAATAGGGGTTGGAGAGACCCAGTACTTC.